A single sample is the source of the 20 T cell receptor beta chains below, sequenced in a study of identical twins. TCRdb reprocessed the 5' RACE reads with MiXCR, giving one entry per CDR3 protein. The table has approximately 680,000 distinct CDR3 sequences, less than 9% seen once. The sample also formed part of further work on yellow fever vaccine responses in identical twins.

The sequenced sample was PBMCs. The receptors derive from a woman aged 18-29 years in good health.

CDR3: CASSPLLPSGNTIYF. CDR3 coding DNA: TGTGCCAGCAGCCCCCTTTTGCCCTCTGGAAACACCATATATTTT. The chain couples TRBV12-3 or TRBV12-4 to TRBJ1-3, with D unclear. The CDR3 is 15 residues long. V was pared by 6 bases and J by 0 bases, with 12 bases between.

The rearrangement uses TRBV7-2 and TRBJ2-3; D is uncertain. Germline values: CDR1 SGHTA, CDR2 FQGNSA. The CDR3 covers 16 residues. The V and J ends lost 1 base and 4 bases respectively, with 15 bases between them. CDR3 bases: TGTGCCAGCAGCTTAGGGGAAAGTGTCTACGCAGATACGCAGTATTTT. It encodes CASSLGESVYADTQYF.

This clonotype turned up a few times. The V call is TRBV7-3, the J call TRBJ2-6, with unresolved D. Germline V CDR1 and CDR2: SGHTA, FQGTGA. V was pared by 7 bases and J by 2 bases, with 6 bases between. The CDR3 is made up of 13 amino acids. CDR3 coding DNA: TGTGCCAGCACCAATGCTGGGGCCAACGTCCTGACTTTC. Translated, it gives CASTNAGANVLTF. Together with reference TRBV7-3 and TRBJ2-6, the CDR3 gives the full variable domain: GAGVSQTPSNKVTEKGKYVELRCDPISGHTALYWYRQSLGQGPEFLIYFQGTGAADDSGLPNDRFFAVRPEGSVSTLKIQRTERGDSAVYLCASTNAGANVLTFGAGSRLTVL.

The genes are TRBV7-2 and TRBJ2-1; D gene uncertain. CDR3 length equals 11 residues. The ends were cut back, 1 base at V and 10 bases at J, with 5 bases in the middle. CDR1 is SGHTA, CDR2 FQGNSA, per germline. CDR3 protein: CASSLEREQFF. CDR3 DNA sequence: TGTGCCAGCAGCTTAGAGAGAGAGCAGTTCTTC.

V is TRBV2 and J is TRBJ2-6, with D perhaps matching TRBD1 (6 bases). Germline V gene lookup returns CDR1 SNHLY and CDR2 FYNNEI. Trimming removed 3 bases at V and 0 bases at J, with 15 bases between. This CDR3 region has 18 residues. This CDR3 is CASSDPQGSHSGANVLTF. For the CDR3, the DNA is TGTGCCAGCAGTGACCCACAGGGTTCTCACTCTGGGGCCAACGTCCTGACTTTC.

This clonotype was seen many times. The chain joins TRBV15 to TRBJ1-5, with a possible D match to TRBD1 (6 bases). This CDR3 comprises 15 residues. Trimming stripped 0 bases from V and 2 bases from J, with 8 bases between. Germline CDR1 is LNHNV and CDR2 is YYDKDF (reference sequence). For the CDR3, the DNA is TGTGCCACCAGCAGAGATGGGGGGCGCAATCAGCCCCAGCATTTT. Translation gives CATSRDGGRNQPQHF.

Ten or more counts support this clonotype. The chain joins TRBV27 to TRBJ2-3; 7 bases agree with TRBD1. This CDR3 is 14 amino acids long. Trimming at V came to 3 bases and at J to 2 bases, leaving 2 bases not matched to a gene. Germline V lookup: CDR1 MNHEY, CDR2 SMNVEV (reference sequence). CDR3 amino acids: CASSLDRITDTQYF. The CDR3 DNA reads TGTGCCAGCAGTTTGGACAGGATCACAGATACGCAGTATTTT.

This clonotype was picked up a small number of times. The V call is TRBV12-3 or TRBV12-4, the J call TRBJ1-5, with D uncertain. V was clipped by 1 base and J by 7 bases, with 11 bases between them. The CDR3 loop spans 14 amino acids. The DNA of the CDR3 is TGTGCCAGCAGTTTAGGAGCCCCGGCGCAGCCCCAGCATTTT. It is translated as CASSLGAPAQPQHF.

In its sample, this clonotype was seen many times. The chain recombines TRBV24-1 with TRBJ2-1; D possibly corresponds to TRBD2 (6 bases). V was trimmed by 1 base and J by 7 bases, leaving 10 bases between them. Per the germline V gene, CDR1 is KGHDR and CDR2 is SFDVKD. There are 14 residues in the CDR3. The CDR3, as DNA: TGTGCCACCAGTGATTTCGGGGGTATAAATGAGCAGTTCTTC. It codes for CATSDFGGINEQFF.

The CDR3 region has the DNA TGCGCCAGCAGCCATGATGCCGGGACTCGATCCTACGAGCAGTACTTC. Translation gives CASSHDAGTRSYEQYF. V gene TRBV4-1 combines with J gene TRBJ2-7; D is perhaps TRBD2 (6 bases). The CDR3 runs to 16 residues. V was cut by 3 bases and J by 1 base, with 16 bases left in between. Per germline, CDR1 MGHRA and CDR2 YSYEKL.

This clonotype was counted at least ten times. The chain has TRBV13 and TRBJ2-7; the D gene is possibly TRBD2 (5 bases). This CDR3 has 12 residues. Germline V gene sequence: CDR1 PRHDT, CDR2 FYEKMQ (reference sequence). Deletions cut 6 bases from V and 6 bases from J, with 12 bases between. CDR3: CASSPPRGEQYF. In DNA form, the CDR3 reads TGTGCCAGCAGTCCCCCCCGGGGCGAGCAGTACTTC.

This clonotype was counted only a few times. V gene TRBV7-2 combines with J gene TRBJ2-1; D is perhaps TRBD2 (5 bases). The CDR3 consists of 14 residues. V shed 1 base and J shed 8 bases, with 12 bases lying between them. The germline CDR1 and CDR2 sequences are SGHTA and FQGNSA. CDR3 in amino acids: CASSLGERGDEQFF. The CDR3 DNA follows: TGTGCCAGCAGCTTAGGGGAACGGGGAGATGAGCAGTTCTTC.

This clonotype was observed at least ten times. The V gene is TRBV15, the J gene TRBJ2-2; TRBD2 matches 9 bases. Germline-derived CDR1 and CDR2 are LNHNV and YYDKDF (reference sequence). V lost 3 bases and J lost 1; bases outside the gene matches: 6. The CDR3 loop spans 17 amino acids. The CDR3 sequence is CATSRDRLAVNTGELFF. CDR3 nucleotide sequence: TGTGCCACCAGCAGGGATAGACTAGCGGTGAACACCGGGGAGCTGTTTTTT.

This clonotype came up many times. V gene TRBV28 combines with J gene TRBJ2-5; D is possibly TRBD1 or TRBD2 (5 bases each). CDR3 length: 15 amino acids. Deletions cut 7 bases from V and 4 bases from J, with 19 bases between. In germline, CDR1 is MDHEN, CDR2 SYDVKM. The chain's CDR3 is CASTQVPGRVETQYF. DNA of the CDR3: TGTGCCAGCACCCAAGTTCCAGGGCGGGTAGAGACCCAGTACTTC.

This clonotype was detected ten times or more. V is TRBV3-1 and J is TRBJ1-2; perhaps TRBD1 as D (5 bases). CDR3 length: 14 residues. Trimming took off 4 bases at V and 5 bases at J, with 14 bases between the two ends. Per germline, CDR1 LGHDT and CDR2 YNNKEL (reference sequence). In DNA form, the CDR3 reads TGTGCCAGCAGCCCCGGGACTATGAAATATGGCTACACCTTC. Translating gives CASSPGTMKYGYTF. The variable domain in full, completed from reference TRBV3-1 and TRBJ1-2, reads DTAVSQTPKYLVTQMGNDKSIKCEQNLGHDTMYWYKQDSKKFLKIMFSYNNKELIINETVPNRFSPKSPDKAHLNLHINSLELGDSAVYFCASSPGTMKYGYTFGSGTRLTVV.

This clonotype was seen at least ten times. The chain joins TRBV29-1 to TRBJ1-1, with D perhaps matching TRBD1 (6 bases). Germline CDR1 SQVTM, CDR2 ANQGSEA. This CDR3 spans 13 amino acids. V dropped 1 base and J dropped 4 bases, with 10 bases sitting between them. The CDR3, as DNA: TGCAGCGTTGAAGGGAGGGGGTCCACTGAAGCTTTCTTT. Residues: CSVEGRGSTEAFF.

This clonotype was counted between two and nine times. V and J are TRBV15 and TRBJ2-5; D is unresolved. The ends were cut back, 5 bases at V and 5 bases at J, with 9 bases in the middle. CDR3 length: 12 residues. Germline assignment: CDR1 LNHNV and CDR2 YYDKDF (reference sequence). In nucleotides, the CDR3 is TGTGCCACCAGCCCCCGCCAGGAGACCCAGTACTTC. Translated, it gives CATSPRQETQYF.

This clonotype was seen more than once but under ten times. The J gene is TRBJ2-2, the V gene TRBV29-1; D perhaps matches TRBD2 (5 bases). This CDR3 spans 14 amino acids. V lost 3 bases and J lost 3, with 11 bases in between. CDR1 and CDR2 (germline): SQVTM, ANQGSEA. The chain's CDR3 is CSVEVGAHTGELFF. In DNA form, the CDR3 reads TGCAGCGTTGAGGTGGGAGCGCACACCGGGGAGCTGTTTTTT.

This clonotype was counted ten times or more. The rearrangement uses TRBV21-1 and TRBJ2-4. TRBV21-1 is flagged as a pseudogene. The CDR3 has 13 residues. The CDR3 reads CASIREAKNIQYF. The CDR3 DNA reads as TGTGCCAGCATCAGAGAGGCAAAAAACATTCAGTACTTC.

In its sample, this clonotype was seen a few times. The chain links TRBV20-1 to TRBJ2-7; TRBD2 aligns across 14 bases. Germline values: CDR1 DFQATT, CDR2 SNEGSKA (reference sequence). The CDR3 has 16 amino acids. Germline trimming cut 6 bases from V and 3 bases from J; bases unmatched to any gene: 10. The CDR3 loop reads CSATSGTSGSLYEQYF. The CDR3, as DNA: TGCAGTGCAACCTCCGGGACTAGCGGGAGCCTCTACGAGCAGTACTTC.